This T cell receptor beta chain is drawn from a study of shared clonotypes between healthy human individuals. Study information: Each donor had three CD4 naive, three CD4 memory, two CD8 naive and one CD8 memory plate. Findings and caveats of the study: Incomplete sequencing of sorted subsets was indicated by rarefaction despite large depth.

Adult Caucasians living in Nashville, Tennessee made up all of the donors. Roughly 200 ng DNA, tens of thousands of T cell genomes, went into each sorted-subset replicate PCR. Here immunoSEQ multiplex PCR was the method, and the copy in TCRdb shows in-frame clones only, minus some. The sample includes around 1.1 million clones, 77% of them seen just once. Remarks on this clone: The antigen remains unidentified.

Germline values: CDR1 SGHVS, CDR2 FNYEAQ. Trimming pared 6 bases from V and 2 bases from J, leaving 12 bases between. The CDR3 covers 14 residues. This TCR derives from a man younger than 35 in good health. Some clones in this sample may be carry-over from other donors' samples. Sequenced sample: memory CD4+ T cells from PBMCs. Subset of the sample: CD45RA-negative fraction. The rearrangement uses TRBV7-6 and TRBJ2-3; D gene ambiguous. CDR3 nucleotides: TGTGCCAGCAGTTCCTTTGGGCACACAGATACGCAGTATTTT. Encoded protein: CASSSFGHTDTQYF.